This record covers a single TCR beta chain. As yet, its antigen is unknown. There are 11 residues in the CDR3. Trimming pared 5 bases from V and 12 bases from J, leaving 14 bases between. From germline, CDR1 is GTSNPN and CDR2 SVGIG (reference sequence). This entry is derived from a study of cytomegalovirus exposure and HLA in healthy donors. The PCR had 60 Vbeta and 13 Jbeta primers. TCRdb's copy holds only in-frame clones and misses some; the assay was immunoSEQ multiplex PCR. The profile shows roughly 150,000 clones, roughly 80% of them singletons. Notes on the study in general: Most observed TCR sequences were rare, whereas some public TCRs were detected in many donors. An analysis done earlier found most TCR beta V segments productive about 87% or about 30% of the time.

The TCR comes from a man younger than 35 in good health and CMV-seropositive. The gene calls are TRBV30 and TRBJ2-1, with TRBD1 as a possible D gene (5 bases). The specimen was PBMCs. CDR3: CAWGQLKRQFF. The CDR3 nucleotides are TGTGCCTGGGGACAACTTAAACGGCAGTTCTTC.